One sample yielded the 9 T cell receptor beta chains listed below, sequenced in a study of blood T cell repertoires in COVID-19. Sequenced by immunoSEQ multiplex PCR; TCRdb stores in-frame clones only, minus some. The sample yields 50,000 to 70,000 clones, roughly 84% seen once. Sequences were obtained from peripheral blood. The receptors were gathered from a man between 45 and 60 years old with active COVID-19.

The chain links TRBV19 to TRBJ1-5; 9 bases match TRBD1. V lost 11 bases and J lost 2; bases outside the gene matches: 7. Germline V lookup: CDR1 LNHDA, CDR2 SQIVND (reference sequence). CDR3 length: 14 residues. The CDR3 DNA reads TGTGCCTGCACAGGGGGCGCGGGCAATCAGCCCCAGCATTTT. It encodes CACTGGAGNQPQHF.

The V and J genes are TRBV30 and TRBJ2-2; D might be TRBD1 (5 bases). The length of the CDR3 is 16 residues. V was shortened by 0 bases and J by 0 bases, with 11 bases between the two germline ends. Germline V lookup: CDR1 GTSNPN, CDR2 SVGIG (reference sequence). The CDR3 spells CAWSVRAGTNTGELFF. In DNA form, the CDR3 reads TGTGCCTGGAGTGTACGGGCAGGGACGAACACCGGGGAGCTGTTTTTT. Full variable domain (rest looked up from reference TRBV30 and TRBJ2-2): SQTIHQWPATLVQPVGSPLSLECTVEGTSNPNLYWYRQAAGRGLQLLFYSVGIGQISSEVPQNLSASRPQDRQFILSSKKLLLSDSGFYLCAWSVRAGTNTGELFFGEGSRLTVL.

This chain joins TRBV27 and TRBJ1-1; 8 bases fit TRBD1. Germline V gene sequence: CDR1 MNHEY, CDR2 SMNVEV (reference sequence). This CDR3 contains 15 residues. J was trimmed by 3 bases and V by 1 base; bases with no gene match: 4. The CDR3 nucleotides are TGTGCCAGCAGTTTATTTGGACAGGGTGACACTGAAGCTTTCTTT. Translated, it gives CASSLFGQGDTEAFF.

This clone was seen just once. The rearrangement uses TRBV13 and TRBJ1-5, with D uncertain. Germline CDR1 is PRHDT and CDR2 is FYEKMQ (reference sequence). The CDR3 is 13 residues long. V was trimmed by 2 bases and J by 4 bases, leaving 6 bases between them. As DNA, the CDR3 is TGTGCCAGCAGCTTATCCCGTAATCAGCCCCAGCATTTT. Protein: CASSLSRNQPQHF.

CDR3 loop: CASSQAGVGTEAFF. The CDR3 DNA is TGTGCCAGCAGCCAGGCGGGGGTGGGAACTGAAGCTTTCTTT. The chain uses TRBV3-1 (or the pseudogene TRBV3-2) and TRBJ1-1; a weak D match, TRBD1 (5 bases). With 3 bases removed from V and 5 bases from J, the gap between germline ends came to 13 bases. Germline-derived CDR1 and CDR2 are LGHDT and YNNKEL (reference sequence). The CDR3 covers 14 residues.

The genes are TRBV5-1 and TRBJ2-3; a weak D match, TRBD1 (6 bases). The CDR3 has 17 residues. Germline CDR1 is SGHRS and CDR2 is YFSETQ. The V end lost 0 bases, the J end lost 2 bases, and 16 bases lay between the germline ends. CDR3 protein: CASSLGPQGGDTDTQYF. The CDR3 coding sequence is TGCGCCAGCAGCTTGGGACCACAGGGCGGAGACACAGATACGCAGTATTTT.

The V call is TRBV25-1, the J call TRBJ2-7; no clear D. This CDR3 comprises 13 residues. V lost 6 bases, J lost 3 bases, and 12 bases lay in between. The germline V gene encodes CDR1 MGHDK and CDR2 SYGVNS. The CDR3 DNA is TGTGCCAGCAGGGATTCAAACAGCTACGAGCAGTACTTC. Encoded protein: CASRDSNSYEQYF.

The chain links TRBV6-5 to TRBJ1-5, with 7 nucleotides matching TRBD1. After removal of 6 bases from V and 2 bases from J, the junction contained 7 bases not matched to a gene. The CDR3 extends over 15 amino acids. CDR1 and CDR2 (germline): MNHEY, SVGAGI. CDR3 DNA: TGTGCCAGCAGGAGGGACAGTGTAGGCAATCAGCCCCAGCATTTT. Its protein is CASRRDSVGNQPQHF.

The chain links TRBV19 to TRBJ2-1, with 7 bases matching TRBD2. Germline lookup yields CDR1 LNHDA and CDR2 SQIVND (reference sequence). Trimming took 1 base from V and 10 from J; bases not matched to a gene: 1. The CDR3 spans 12 residues. The CDR3 loop is CASSIAGGEQFF. The CDR3 DNA sequence: TGTGCCAGTAGTATAGCGGGGGGAGAGCAGTTCTTC.